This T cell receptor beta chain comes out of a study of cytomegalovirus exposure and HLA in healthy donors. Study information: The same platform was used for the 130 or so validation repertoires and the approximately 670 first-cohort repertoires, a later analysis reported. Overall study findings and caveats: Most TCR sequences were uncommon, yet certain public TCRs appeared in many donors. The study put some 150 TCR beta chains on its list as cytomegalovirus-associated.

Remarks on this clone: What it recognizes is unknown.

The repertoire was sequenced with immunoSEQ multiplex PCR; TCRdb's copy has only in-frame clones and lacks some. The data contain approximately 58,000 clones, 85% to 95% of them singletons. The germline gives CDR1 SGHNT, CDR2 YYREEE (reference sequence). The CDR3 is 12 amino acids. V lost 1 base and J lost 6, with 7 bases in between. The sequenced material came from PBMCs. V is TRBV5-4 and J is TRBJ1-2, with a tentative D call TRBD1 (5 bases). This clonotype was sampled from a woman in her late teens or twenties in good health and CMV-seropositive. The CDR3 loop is CASSLSGNGYTF. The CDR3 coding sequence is TGTGCCAGCAGCTTGTCAGGGAATGGCTACACCTTC.